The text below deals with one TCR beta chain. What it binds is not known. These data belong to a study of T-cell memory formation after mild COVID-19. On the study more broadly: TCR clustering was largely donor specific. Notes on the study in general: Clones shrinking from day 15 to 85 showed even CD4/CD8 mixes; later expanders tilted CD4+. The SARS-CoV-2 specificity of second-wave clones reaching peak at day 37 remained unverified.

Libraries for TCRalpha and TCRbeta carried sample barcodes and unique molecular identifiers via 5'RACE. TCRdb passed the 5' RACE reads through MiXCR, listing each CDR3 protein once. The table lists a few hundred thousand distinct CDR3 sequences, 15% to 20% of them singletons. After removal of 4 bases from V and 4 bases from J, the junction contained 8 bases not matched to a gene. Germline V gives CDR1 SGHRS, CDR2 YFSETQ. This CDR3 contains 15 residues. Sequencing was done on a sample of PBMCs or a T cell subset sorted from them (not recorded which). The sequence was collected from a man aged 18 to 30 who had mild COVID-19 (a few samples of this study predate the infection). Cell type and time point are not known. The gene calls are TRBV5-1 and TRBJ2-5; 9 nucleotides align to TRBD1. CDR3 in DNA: TGCGCCAGCAGCCGCCAGGGACAGGGAGGAGAGACCCAGTACTTC. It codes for CASSRQGQGGETQYF.